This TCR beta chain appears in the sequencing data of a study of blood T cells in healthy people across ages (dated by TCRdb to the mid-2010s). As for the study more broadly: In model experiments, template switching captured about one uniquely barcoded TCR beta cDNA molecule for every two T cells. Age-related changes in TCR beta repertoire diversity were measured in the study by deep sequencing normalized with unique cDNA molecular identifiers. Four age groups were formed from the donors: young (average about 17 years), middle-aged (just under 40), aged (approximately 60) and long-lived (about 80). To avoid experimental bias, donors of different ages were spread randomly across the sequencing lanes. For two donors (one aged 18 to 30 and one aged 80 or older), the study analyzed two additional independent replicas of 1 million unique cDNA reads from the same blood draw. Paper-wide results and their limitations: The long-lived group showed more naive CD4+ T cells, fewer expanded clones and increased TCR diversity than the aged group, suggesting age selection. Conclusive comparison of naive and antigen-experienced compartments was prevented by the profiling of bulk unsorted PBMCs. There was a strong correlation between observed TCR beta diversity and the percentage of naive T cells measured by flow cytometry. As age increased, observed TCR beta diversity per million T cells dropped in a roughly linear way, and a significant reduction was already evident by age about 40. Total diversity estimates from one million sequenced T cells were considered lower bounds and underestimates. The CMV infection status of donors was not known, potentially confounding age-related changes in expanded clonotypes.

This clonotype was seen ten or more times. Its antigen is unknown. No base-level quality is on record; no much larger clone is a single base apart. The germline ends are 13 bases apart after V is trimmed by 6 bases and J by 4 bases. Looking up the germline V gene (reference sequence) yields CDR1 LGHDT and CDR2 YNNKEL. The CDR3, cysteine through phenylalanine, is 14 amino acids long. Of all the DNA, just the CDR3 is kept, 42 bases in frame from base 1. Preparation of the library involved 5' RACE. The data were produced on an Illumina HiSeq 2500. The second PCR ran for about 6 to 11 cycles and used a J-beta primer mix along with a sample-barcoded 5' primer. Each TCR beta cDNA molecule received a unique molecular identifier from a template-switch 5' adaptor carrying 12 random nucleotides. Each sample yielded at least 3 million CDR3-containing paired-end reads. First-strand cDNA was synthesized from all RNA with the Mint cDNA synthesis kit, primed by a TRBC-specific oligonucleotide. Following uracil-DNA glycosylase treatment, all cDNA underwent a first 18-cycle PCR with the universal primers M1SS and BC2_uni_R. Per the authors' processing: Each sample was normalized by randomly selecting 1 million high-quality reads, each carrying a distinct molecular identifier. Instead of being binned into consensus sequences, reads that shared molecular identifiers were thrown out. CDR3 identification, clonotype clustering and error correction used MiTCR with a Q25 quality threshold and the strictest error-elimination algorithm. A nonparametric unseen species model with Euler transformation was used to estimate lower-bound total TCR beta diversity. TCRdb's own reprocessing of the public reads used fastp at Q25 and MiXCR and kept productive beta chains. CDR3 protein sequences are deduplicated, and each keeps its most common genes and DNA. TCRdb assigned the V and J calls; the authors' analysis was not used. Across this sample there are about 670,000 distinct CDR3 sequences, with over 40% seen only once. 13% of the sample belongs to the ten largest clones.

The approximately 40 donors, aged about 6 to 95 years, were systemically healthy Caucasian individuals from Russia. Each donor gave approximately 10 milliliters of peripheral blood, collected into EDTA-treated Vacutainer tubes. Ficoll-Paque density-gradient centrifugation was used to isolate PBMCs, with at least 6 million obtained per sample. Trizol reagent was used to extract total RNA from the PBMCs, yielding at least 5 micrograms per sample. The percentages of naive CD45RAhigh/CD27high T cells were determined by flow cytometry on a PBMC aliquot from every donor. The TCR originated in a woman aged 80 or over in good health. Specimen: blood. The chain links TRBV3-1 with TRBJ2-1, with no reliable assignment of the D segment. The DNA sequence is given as TGTGCCAGCAGTTTCGGATCAATATACAATGAGCAGTTCTTC. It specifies CASSFGSIYNEQFF.